Below, 21 T cell receptor beta chains from the same sample are listed, as sequenced in a study of sequential checkpoint blockade in melanoma. Treatment of the sample: randomized to nivolumab then ipilimumab (arm A) or the reverse (arm B). Generated by immunoSEQ multiplex PCR, the TCRdb table keeps only in-frame clones and is missing some. Here the sample spans over 20,000 clones, around 85% being singletons. The sequencing used CD8+ T cells sorted from blood (inferred from file names), collected from a patient given nivolumab and ipilimumab in sequence. The receptor set was obtained from a human donor with melanoma.

V and J are TRBV28 and TRBJ2-7, with D tentatively TRBD1 (7 bases). The V end lost 3 bases, the J end lost 7 bases, and 22 bases lay between the germline ends. The length of the CDR3 is 16 residues. Germline CDR1 MDHEN, CDR2 SYDVKM. CDR3 amino acids: CASSLLQGRQAGEQYF. The CDR3 nucleotides are TGTGCCAGCAGTTTGTTACAGGGGCGTCAGGCGGGGGAGCAGTACTTC.

The chain couples TRBV13 to TRBJ1-2, with 10 bases lining up with TRBD1. The V gene's germline CDR1 is PRHDT and CDR2 FYEKMQ (reference sequence). Trimming cost V 6 bases and J 12 bases; bases outside gene matches: 16. The CDR3 has 15 amino acids. DNA for the CDR3: TGTGCCAGCAGATCAGCCTCCGGGACAGGGGCGGGTAACACCTTC. The encoded protein is CASRSASGTGAGNTF.

The genes are TRBV28 and TRBJ2-5, with D perhaps matching TRBD2 (8 bases). The J call may be in error: the DNA end matches TRBJ2-7 better. The CDR3 totals 18 residues. Germline V lookup: CDR1 MDHEN, CDR2 SYDVKM. CDR3 residues: CASSLSGGFGTVLDEQYF. The CDR3 DNA follows: TGTGCCAGCAGTTTGAGCGGGGGCTTCGGGACAGTACTCGACGAGCAGTACTTC.

The chain recombines TRBV4-1 with TRBJ2-5; 9 bases agree with TRBD2. The end of the DNA fits TRBJ2-7 better, so the J call may be wrong. Germline V gene sequence: CDR1 MGHRA, CDR2 YSYEKL. The CDR3 length is 15 residues. The CDR3 DNA is TGCGCCAGCAGCCAATTAGCGGGAGTTAGGTACGAGCAGTACTTC. The encoded protein is CASSQLAGVRYEQYF.

The chain employs TRBV5-4 and TRBJ2-5; possible D gene TRBD2, 6 bases. The J call may be incorrect, as the DNA end agrees better with TRBJ2-7. The CDR3 has 16 amino acids. Germline-derived CDR1 and CDR2 are SGHNT and YYREEE (reference sequence). The CDR3 DNA is TGTGCCAGCAGCTTGGAAAGTAGCGGTACCCCCTACGAGCAGTACTTC. The encoded protein is CASSLESSGTPYEQYF.

This chain joins TRBV5-6 and TRBJ2-1; 8 bases match TRBD2. Germline CDR1 and CDR2: SGHDT and YYEEEE. The J segment lost 3 bases and the V segment lost 2 bases, leaving 7 bases of the junction unmatched. The CDR3 consists of 16 residues. The CDR3 sequence is CASSFGIAGFYNEQFF. Written as DNA, the CDR3 is TGTGCCAGCAGCTTTGGGATAGCGGGGTTCTACAATGAGCAGTTCTTC.

The chain joins TRBV4-1 to TRBJ2-3; 8 bases agree with TRBD2. The V segment lost 4 bases and the J segment 3 bases; nucleotides outside the gene matches: 3. This CDR3 has 14 amino acids. Germline V CDR1 and CDR2: MGHRA, YSYEKL. CDR3 nucleotides: TGCGCCAGCAGCCCGGGACTAGGGACAGATACGCAGTATTTT. Translated: CASSPGLGTDTQYF.

This clone was recorded only once. Here the CDR3 reads CATTGIGSRQPQHF. The CDR3 nucleotides are TGTGCCACGACAGGGATTGGGAGTCGTCAGCCCCAGCATTTT. The rearrangement uses TRBV6-1 and TRBJ1-5, with TRBD1 matching 7 bases. Germline V CDR1 and CDR2: MNHNS, SASEGT. This CDR3 contains 14 residues. The V and J ends lost 10 bases and 6 bases, in that order; junction bases with no gene match: 12.

The chain carries TRBV12-5 and TRBJ2-5; D might be TRBD2 (6 bases). Trimming removed 6 bases from V and 8 bases from J, with 22 bases in between. Germline CDR1 LGHNT, CDR2 FRNRAP. CDR3 length: 15 amino acids. The CDR3 DNA reads as TGTGCTAGTGGGCGGGATTCGGCCGGAGGGGATACCCAGTACTTC. It codes for CASGRDSAGGDTQYF.

The V and J genes are TRBV28 and TRBJ1-2, with 7 bases that match TRBD1. V lost 3 bases, J lost 5 bases, and 9 bases stayed unmatched. The CDR3 runs 15 residues. The germline CDR1 and CDR2 sequences are MDHEN and SYDVKM. CDR3 DNA: TGTGCCAGCAGTTTGATCCTGACAGGGAAATATGGCTACACCTTC. This codes for CASSLILTGKYGYTF.

V usage is TRBV5-1 and J usage is TRBJ1-3; 8 bases are shared with TRBD1. V gave up 3 bases and J gave up 10 bases; unmatched junction bases: 6. From germline, CDR1 is SGHRS and CDR2 YFSETQ. The length of the CDR3 is 13 residues. The CDR3 sequence: CASSSGQGGTIYF. The CDR3 DNA reads as TGCGCCAGCAGCTCCGGACAGGGTGGAACCATATATTTT.

This clone came up once. J is TRBJ2-2 and V is TRBV5-6; the D is unclear. The V end lost 2 bases, the J end lost 3 bases, and 8 bases lay between the germline ends. The CDR3 length is 14 residues. Germline values: CDR1 SGHDT, CDR2 YYEEEE. This chain's CDR3 is CASSLAGHTGELFF. The CDR3 DNA is TGTGCCAGCAGCTTAGCAGGTCACACCGGGGAGCTGTTTTTT. Supplemented by reference TRBV5-6 and TRBJ2-2, the full variable domain reads DAGVTQSPTHLIKTRGQQVTLRCSPKSGHDTVSWYQQALGQGPQFIFQYYEEEERQRGNFPDRFSGHQFPNYSSELNVNALLLGDSALYLCASSLAGHTGELFFGEGSRLTVL.

The gene calls are TRBV7-9 and TRBJ2-1; D is possibly TRBD2 (7 bases). The CDR3 has 15 residues. V lost 1 base, J lost 9 bases, and 16 bases lay in between. CDR1 is SEHNR, CDR2 FQNEAQ, per germline (reference sequence). The CDR3 reads CASSLEGGVGIEQFF. The CDR3 DNA reads as TGTGCCAGCAGCTTAGAAGGGGGGGTCGGGATTGAGCAGTTCTTC.

V usage is TRBV9 and J usage is TRBJ2-2; TRBD2 matches at 10 bases. CDR3 length equals 17 residues. After removal of 4 bases from V and 3 bases from J, the junction contained 9 bases not matched to a gene. In germline, CDR1 is SGDLS, CDR2 YYNGEE. The CDR3 DNA is TGTGCCAGCAGCCCAAATCCCCTAGCGGGAGACACCGGGGAGCTGTTTTTT. Its protein is CASSPNPLAGDTGELFF.

The V gene is TRBV9, the J gene TRBJ1-4, with D hard to call. Trimming pared 0 bases from V and 4 bases from J, leaving 10 bases between. Per germline, CDR1 SGDLS and CDR2 YYNGEE. The CDR3 loop spans 15 amino acids. CDR3 nucleotide sequence: TGTGCCAGCAGCGTAGCCACAGCAGTTAATGAAAAACTGTTTTTT. Residues: CASSVATAVNEKLFF.

This clone was recorded once. For the CDR3, the DNA is TGTGCCAGCAGTTCCATCGGGACAGGGGGCGATCCGGACAATGAGCAGTTCTTC. As protein: CASSSIGTGGDPDNEQFF. The V and J genes are TRBV28 and TRBJ2-1; 12 nucleotides align to TRBD1. Trimming cost V 4 bases and J 5 bases; bases outside gene matches: 12. This CDR3 is built from 18 residues. In germline, CDR1 is MDHEN, CDR2 SYDVKM.

The rearrangement links TRBV6-5 to TRBJ2-1; D call uncertain. Germline lookup yields CDR1 MNHEY and CDR2 SVGAGI. The CDR3 has 15 residues. Trimming took 3 bases from V and 2 from J, leaving 11 bases between them. CDR3 sequence (DNA): TGTGCCAGCAGTTATGCGGATACCACCTACAATGAGCAGTTCTTC. This encodes CASSYADTTYNEQFF.

This chain connects TRBV10-3 to TRBJ1-2, with 7 bases fitting TRBD1. Germline assignment: CDR1 ENHRY and CDR2 SYGVKD. This CDR3 region has 15 residues. J was trimmed by 1 base and V by 0 bases; bases with no gene match: 2. CDR3 loop: CAISESGQINYGYTF. CDR3 bases: TGTGCCATCAGTGAGTCGGGACAGATTAACTATGGCTACACCTTC.

V gene TRBV5-6 combines with J gene TRBJ2-5; 7 bases agree with TRBD2. The CDR3 is 13 amino acids. V shed 4 bases, J shed 2 bases, and the junction held 2 bases outside the gene matches. In germline, CDR1 is SGHDT, CDR2 YYEEEE. The CDR3 reads CASSPGGQETQYF. The CDR3, as DNA: TGTGCCAGCAGCCCGGGGGGTCAAGAGACCCAGTACTTC.

This chain joins TRBV5-6 and TRBJ2-5; a possible D gene is TRBD2 (5 bases). With the DNA end fitting TRBJ2-7 better, the J assignment may be wrong. The CDR3 contains 14 residues. CDR1 is SGHDT, CDR2 YYEEEE, per germline. The DNA for the CDR3 is TGTGCCAGCAGCTCCTTAATTTCGGGATACGAGCAGTACTTC. Translating it yields CASSSLISGYEQYF.

The CDR3: CASTNRDRGRRDAFF. CDR3 nucleotides: TGTGCCAGTACAAACCGGGACAGGGGGCGCAGGGATGCTTTCTTT. J is TRBJ1-1 and V is TRBV19; 12 bases match TRBD1. CDR3 length: 15 residues. Germline CDR1 and CDR2: LNHDA and SQIVND (reference sequence). V dropped 7 bases and J dropped 11; count of bases not matched to a gene: 14.